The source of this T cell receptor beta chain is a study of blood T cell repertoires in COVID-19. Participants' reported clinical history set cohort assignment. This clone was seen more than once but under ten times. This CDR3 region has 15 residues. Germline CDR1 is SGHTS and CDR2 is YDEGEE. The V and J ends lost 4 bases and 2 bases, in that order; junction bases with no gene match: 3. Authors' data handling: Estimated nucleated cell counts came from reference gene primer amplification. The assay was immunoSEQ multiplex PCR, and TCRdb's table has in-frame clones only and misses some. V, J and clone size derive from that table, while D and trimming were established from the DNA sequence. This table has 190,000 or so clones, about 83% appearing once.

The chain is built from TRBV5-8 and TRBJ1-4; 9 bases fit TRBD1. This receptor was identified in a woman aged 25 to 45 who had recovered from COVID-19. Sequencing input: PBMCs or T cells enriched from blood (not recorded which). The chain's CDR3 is CASSTGQGTNEKLFF. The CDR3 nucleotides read TGTGCCAGCAGCACCGGACAGGGGACTAATGAAAAACTGTTTTTT.